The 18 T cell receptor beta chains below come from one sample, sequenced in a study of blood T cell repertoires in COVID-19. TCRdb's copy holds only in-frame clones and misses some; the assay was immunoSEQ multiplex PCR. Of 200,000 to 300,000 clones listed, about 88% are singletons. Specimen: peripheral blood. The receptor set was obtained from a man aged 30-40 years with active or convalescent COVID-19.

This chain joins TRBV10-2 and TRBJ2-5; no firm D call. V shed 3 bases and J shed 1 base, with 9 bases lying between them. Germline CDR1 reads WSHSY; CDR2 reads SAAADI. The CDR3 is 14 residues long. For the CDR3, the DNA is TGCGCCAGCAGTGATTTCGCGCCCCAAGAGACCCAGTACTTC. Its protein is CASSDFAPQETQYF.

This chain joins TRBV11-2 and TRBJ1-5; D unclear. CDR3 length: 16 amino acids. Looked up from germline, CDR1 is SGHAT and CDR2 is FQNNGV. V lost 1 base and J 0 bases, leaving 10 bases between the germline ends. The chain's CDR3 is CASSLGTQISNQPQHF. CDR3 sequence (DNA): TGTGCCAGCAGCTTAGGAACACAGATTAGCAATCAGCCCCAGCATTTT. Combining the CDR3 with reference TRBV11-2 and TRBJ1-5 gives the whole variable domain EAGVAQSPRYKIIEKRQSVAFWCNPISGHATLYWYQQILGQGPKLLIQFQNNGVVDDSQLPKDRFSAERLKGVDSTLKIQPAKLEDSAVYLCASSLGTQISNQPQHFGDGTRLSIL.

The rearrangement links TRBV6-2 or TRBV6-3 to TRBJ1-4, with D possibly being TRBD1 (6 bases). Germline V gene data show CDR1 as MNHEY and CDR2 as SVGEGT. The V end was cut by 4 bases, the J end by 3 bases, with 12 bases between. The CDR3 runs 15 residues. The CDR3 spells CASSFSDRSNEKLFF. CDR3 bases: TGTGCCAGCAGTTTCTCTGACAGGTCTAATGAAAAACTGTTTTTT.

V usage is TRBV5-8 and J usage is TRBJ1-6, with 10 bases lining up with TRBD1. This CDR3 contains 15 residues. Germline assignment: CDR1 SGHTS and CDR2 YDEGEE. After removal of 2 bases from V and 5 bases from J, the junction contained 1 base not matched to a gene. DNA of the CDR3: TGTGCCAGCAGCTTCGACAGGGGGCATAATTCACCCCTCCACTTT. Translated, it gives CASSFDRGHNSPLHF.

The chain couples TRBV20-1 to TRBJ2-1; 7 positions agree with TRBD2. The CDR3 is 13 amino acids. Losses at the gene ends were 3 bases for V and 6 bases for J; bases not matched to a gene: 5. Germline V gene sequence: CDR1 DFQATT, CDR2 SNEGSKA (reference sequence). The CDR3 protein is CSASNPSGNEQFF. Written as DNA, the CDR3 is TGCAGTGCTAGTAATCCTAGCGGCAATGAGCAGTTCTTC.

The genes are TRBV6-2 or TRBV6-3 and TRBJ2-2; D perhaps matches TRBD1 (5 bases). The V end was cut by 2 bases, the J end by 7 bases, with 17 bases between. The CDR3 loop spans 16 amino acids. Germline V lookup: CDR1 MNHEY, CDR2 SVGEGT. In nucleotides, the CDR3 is TGTGCCAGCAGTTACGGTACAGACAGTTTAAACGGGGAGCTGTTTTTT. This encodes CASSYGTDSLNGELFF.

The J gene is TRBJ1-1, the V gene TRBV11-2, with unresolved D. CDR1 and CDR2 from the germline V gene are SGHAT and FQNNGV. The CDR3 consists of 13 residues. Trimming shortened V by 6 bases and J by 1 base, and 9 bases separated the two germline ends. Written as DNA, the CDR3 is TGTGCCAGCAGTTACACATGGAACACTGAAGCTTTCTTT. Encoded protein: CASSYTWNTEAFF.

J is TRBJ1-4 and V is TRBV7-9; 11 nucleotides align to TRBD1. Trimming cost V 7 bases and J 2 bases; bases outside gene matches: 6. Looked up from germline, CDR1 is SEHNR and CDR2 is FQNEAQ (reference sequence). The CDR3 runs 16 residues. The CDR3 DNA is TGTGCCAGCACCTCCGGGACAGGGGGTACTAATGAAAAACTGTTTTTT. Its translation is CASTSGTGGTNEKLFF. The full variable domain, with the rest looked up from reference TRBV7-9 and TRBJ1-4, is DTGVSQNPRHKITKRGQNVTFRCDPISEHNRLYWYRQTLGQGPEFLTYFQNEAQLEKSRLLSDRFSAERPKGSFSTLEIQRTEQGDSAMYLCASTSGTGGTNEKLFFGSGTQLSVL.

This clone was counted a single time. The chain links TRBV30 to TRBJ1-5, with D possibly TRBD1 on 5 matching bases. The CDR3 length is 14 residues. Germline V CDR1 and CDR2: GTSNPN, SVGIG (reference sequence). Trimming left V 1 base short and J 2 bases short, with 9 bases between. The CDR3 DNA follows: TGTGCCTGGAGTGGACAGTTAGGCAATCAGCCCCAGCATTTT. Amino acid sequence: CAWSGQLGNQPQHF.

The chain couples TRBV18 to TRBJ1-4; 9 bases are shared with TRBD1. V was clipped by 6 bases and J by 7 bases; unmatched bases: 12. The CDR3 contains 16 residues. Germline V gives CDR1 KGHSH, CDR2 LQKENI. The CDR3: CASSPTLQGASEKLFF. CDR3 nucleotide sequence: TGTGCCAGCTCGCCGACCTTACAGGGGGCTAGTGAAAAACTGTTTTTT.

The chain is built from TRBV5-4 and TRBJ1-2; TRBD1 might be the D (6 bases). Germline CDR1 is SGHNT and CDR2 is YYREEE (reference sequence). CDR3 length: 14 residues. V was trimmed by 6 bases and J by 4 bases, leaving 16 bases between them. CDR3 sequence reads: CASNPTGGAYGYTF. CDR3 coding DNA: TGTGCCAGCAACCCGACAGGTGGGGCCTATGGCTACACCTTC.

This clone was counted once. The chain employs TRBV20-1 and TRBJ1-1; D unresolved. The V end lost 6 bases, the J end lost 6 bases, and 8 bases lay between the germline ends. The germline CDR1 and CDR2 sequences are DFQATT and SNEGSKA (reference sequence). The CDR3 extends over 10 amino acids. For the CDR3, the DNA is TGCAGTGCGATGGGCGCTGAAGCTTTCTTT. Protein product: CSAMGAEAFF.

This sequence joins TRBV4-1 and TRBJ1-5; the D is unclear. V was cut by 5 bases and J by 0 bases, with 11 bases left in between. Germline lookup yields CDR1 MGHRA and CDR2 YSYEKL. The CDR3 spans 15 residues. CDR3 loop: CASSSSFNSNQPQHF. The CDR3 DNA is TGCGCCAGCAGCAGCTCGTTCAATAGCAATCAGCCCCAGCATTTT.

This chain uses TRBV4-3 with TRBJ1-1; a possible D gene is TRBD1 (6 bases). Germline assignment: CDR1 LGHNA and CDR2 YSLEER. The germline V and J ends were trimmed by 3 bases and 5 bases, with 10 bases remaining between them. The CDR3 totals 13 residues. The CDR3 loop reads CASSHSTGTEAFF. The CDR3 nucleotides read TGCGCCAGCAGCCATTCTACAGGGACTGAAGCTTTCTTT.

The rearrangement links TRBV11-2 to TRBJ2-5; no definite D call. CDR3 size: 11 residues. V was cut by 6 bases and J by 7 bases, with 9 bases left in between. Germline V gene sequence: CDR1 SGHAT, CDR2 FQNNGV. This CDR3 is CASSPPGTQYF. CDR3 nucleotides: TGTGCCAGCAGTCCACCGGGGACCCAGTACTTC. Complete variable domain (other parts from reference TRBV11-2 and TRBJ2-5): EAGVAQSPRYKIIEKRQSVAFWCNPISGHATLYWYQQILGQGPKLLIQFQNNGVVDDSQLPKDRFSAERLKGVDSTLKIQPAKLEDSAVYLCASSPPGTQYFGPGTRLLVL.

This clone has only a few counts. The CDR3 sequence: CASSIPLMAAFF. The CDR3 DNA follows: TGTGCCAGCAGCATACCTTTAATGGCAGCTTTCTTT. This chain links TRBV6-2 or TRBV6-3 with TRBJ1-1, with D unresolved. The CDR3 contains 12 residues. Trimming removed 6 bases at V and 10 bases at J, with 15 bases between. Germline CDR1 MNHEY, CDR2 SVGEGT.

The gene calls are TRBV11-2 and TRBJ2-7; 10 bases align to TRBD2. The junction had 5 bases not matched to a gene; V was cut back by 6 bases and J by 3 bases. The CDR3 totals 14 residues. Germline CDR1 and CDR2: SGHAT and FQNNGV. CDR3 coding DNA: TGTGCCAGCAGTCCAAGCGGGGGGGTCTACGAGCAGTACTTC. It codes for CASSPSGGVYEQYF.

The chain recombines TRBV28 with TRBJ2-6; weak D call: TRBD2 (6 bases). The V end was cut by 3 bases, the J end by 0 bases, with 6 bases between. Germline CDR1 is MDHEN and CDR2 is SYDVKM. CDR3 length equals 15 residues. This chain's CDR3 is CASSLGGSGANVLTF. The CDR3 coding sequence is TGTGCCAGCAGTTTGGGGGGCTCTGGGGCCAACGTCCTGACTTTC. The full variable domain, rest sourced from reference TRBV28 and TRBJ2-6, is DVKVTQSSRYLVKRTGEKVFLECVQDMDHENMFWYRQDPGLGLRLIYFSYDVKMKEKGDIPEGYSVSREKKERFSLILESASTNQTSMYLCASSLGGSGANVLTFGAGSRLTVL.